This T cell receptor (gamma chain) was obtained from a study of human gamma delta and Vdelta1 T cells. Overall study results and limits: Reportedly, Delta One T cells were polyclonal and broadly targeted acute myeloid leukemia.

TCRdb repeated clone calling on the PCR reads with CATT. Here the sample spans about 5,100 gamma-chain clones, more than 30% being singletons. This clone has only a few counts. Its specificity is not known. Germline V gives CDR1 VINAFY, CDR2 YDVSNSKD. Trimming cost V 4 bases and J 10 bases; bases outside gene matches: 7. The length of the CDR3 is 11 residues. Material: Vdelta1 gamma-delta T cells from blood grown in culture (DOT cells). The rearrangement uses TRGV5 and TRGJ1 or TRGJ2. The receptor's source is a human donor in good health. CDR3 bases: TGTGCCACCTGGGAATCAATGAAGAAACTCTTT. Its translation is CATWESMKKLF.